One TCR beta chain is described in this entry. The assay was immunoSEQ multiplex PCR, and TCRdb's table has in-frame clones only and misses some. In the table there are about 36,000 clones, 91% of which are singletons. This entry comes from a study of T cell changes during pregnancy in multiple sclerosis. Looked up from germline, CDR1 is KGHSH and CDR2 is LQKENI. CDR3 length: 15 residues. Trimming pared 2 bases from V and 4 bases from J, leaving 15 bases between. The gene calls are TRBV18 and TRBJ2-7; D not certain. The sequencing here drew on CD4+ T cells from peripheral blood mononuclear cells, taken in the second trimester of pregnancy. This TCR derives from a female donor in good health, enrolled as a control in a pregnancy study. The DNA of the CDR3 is TGTGCCAGCTCACCAAGACTCGTATTAGAGTACGAGCAGTACTTC. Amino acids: CASSPRLVLEYEQYF.